Below, 8 T cell receptor beta chains from the same sample are listed, as sequenced in a study of shared clonotypes between healthy human individuals (dated by TCRdb to 2018 to 2020). The library was made by the immunoSEQ multiplex PCR assay. Held by TCRdb, this immuneACCESS table contains in-frame sequences only and omits some clones. Under half of the omission traces to an unresolved V gene where checked; the cause of the rest is unknown. This sample lists nearly 500,000 clones; approximately 80% were detected once. Of the sample, 10% to 15% is held by the ten largest clones. Source material: PBMCs. Receptor source: a middle-aged woman in good health. Some clones in this sample may be carry-over from other donors' samples.

The V gene is TRBV25-1, the J gene TRBJ1-3, with unresolved D. The CDR3 extends over 14 amino acids. Germline lookup yields CDR1 MGHDK and CDR2 SYGVNS. V was trimmed by 3 bases and J by 2 bases, leaving 8 bases between them. CDR3 residues: CASSESGPGNTIYF. The CDR3 DNA is TGTGCCAGCAGTGAGTCGGGCCCTGGAAACACCATATATTTT.

This rearrangement joins TRBV29-1 to TRBJ1-5, with a weak D call TRBD1 (6 bases). Germline CDR1 reads SQVTM; CDR2 reads ANQGSEA. The ends were cut back, 7 bases at V and 7 bases at J, with 26 bases in the middle. The CDR3 consists of 16 residues. As DNA, the CDR3 is TGCAGCGCCAGAAAAGATATTGGGGAGGGGGACCAGCCCCAGCATTTT. It specifies CSARKDIGEGDQPQHF.

The rearrangement joins TRBV28 to TRBJ2-3, with a tentative D call TRBD2 (6 bases). Germline CDR1 reads MDHEN; CDR2 reads SYDVKM. The V end lost 5 bases, the J end lost 8 bases, and 17 bases lay between the germline ends. CDR3 size: 14 residues. As DNA, the CDR3 is TGTGCCAGCAGTACCGGGACTCCCCGGGGTACGCAGTATTTT. This translates into CASSTGTPRGTQYF.

V and J are TRBV7-6 and TRBJ2-5; 8 bases match TRBD1. The V and J ends lost 5 bases and 4 bases, in that order; junction bases with no gene match: 3. The CDR3 is made up of 13 amino acids. Germline assignment: CDR1 SGHVS and CDR2 FNYEAQ. The CDR3 protein is CASSRQGSETQYF. CDR3 sequence (DNA): TGTGCCAGCAGCCGACAGGGGTCAGAGACCCAGTACTTC.

This clone was recorded a few times. Only one base separates this from a far larger clonotype, so it likely reflects a read error. The CDR3 spells CASSEISNQPQHF. The CDR3 coding sequence is TGTGCCAGCAGTGAAATTAGCAATCAGCCCCAGCATTTT. The gene calls are TRBV6-1 and TRBJ1-5; no definite D call. Between the trimmed V and J ends, which lost 2 bases and 0 bases, there was a span of 2 bases. This CDR3 has 13 amino acids. Germline V gene sequence: CDR1 MNHNS, CDR2 SASEGT.

V usage is TRBV9 and J usage is TRBJ1-2; the D gene is possibly TRBD1 (6 bases). Trimming stripped 3 bases from V and 6 bases from J, with 15 bases between. Per the germline V gene, CDR1 is SGDLS and CDR2 is YYNGEE. This CDR3 spans 14 amino acids. CDR3 region: CASSASRDIHGYTF. The DNA of the CDR3 is TGTGCCAGCAGCGCCTCCCGGGACATCCATGGCTACACCTTC. The full variable domain, in which reference TRBV9 and TRBJ1-2 provide the parts outside the CDR3, is DSGVTQTPKHLITATGQRVTLRCSPRSGDLSVYWYQQSLDQGLQFLIQYYNGEERAKGNILERFSAQQFPDLHSELNLSSLELGDSALYFCASSASRDIHGYTFGSGTRLTVV.

The rearrangement joins TRBV6-4 to TRBJ2-2, with 7 bases matching TRBD1. V lost 5 bases to trimming and J lost 1 base; unmatched junction nucleotides: 4. The CDR3 contains 15 residues. The germline V gene has CDR1 MRHNA and CDR2 SNTAGT. This CDR3 reads CASSSAGGNTGELFF. CDR3 nucleotide sequence: TGTGCCAGCAGTTCAGCAGGGGGGAACACCGGGGAGCTGTTTTTT.

This clone occurred once. The genes are TRBV6-5 and TRBJ1-1; D is ambiguous. The CDR3 has 13 residues. V was pared by 4 bases and J by 1 base, with 7 bases between. The germline gives CDR1 MNHEY, CDR2 SVGAGI. The CDR3 region has the DNA TGTGCCAGCAGTTTTGGTAAGAACACTGAAGCTTTCTTT. Protein product: CASSFGKNTEAFF.